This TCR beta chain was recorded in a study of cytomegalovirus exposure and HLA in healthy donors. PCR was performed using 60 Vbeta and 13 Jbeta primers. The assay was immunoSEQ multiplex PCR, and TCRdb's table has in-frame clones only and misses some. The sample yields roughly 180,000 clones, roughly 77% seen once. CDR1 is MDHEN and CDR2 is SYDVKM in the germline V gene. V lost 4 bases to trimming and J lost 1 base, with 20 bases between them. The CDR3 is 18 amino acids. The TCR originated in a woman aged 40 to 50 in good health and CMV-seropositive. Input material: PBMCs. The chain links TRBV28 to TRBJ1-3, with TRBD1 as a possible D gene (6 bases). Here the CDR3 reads CASSSAGTPTDSGNTIYF. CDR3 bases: TGTGCCAGCAGTTCCGCCGGGACACCGACCGATTCTGGAAACACCATATATTTT.